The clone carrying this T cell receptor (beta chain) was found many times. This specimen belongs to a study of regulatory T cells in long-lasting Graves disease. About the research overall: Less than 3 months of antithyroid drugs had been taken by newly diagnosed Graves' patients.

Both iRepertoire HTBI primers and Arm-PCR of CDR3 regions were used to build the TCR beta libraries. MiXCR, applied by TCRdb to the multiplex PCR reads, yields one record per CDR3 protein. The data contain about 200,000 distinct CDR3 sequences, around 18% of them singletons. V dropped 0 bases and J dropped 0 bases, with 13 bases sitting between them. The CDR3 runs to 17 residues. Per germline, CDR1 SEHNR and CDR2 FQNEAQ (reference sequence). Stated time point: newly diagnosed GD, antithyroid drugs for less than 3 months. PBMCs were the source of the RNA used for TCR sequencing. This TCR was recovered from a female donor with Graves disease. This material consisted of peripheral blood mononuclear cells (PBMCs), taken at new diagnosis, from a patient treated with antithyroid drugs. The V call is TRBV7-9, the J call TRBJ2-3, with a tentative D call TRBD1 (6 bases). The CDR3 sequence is CASSLAPGQTSTDTQYF. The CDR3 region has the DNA TGTGCCAGCAGCTTAGCGCCGGGACAAACCAGCACAGATACGCAGTATTTT.